Listed here is a single T cell receptor (beta chain). This clone has just one count. It has no known antigen specificity. No quality values exist for individual bases; no much larger clone is one base distant. Taken from the germline V gene (reference sequence), the CDR1 and CDR2 loops are LNHDA and SQIVND. V gives up 2 bases and J gives up 0 bases, and the segment between their germline ends measures 11 bases. There are 15 amino acids in the CDR3, from cysteine to phenylalanine inclusive. Only the CDR3 DNA is retained, 45 bases long and in frame from the first base. Single viable CD3+CD4+CD8-CD45RO+ cells were sorted as memory CD4+ T cells on a FACSAria II. To determine CMV serostatus, a Roche Elecsys assay was used that detects serum IgG against CMV pp150, pp28, p38 and p52. After thawing, total CD4+ T cells were enriched by positive selection with CD4 magnetic microbeads. The samples came from a different study that was designed specifically to examine the CD4+ T cell memory repertoire. Peripheral blood mononuclear cells were isolated and cryopreserved according to standard operating procedures, and serum was stored at -80 degrees C. The staining relied on CD3-PerCP (BW264/56), CD4-APC (RPA-T4), CD45RO-PE (UCHT1) and CD8-Pacific Orange (3B5) antibodies, and Sytox blue was used to exclude non-viable cells.

The Quick-DNA Microprep Kit was used to extract genomic DNA from the sorted cells. TCRbeta DNA was amplified with the immunoSEQ hsTCRbeta kit following the manufacturer's protocol. TCRbeta libraries were sequenced on an Illumina MiSeq instrument. As for the original processing: After out-of-frame sequences were removed, under 2.5 million distinct TCRbeta sequences remained, averaging about 67,000 per individual. Each individual was scored according to the count of around 160 previously reported CMV-associated TCRbeta sequences and the total productive distinct TCRbeta count. A beta-binomial model was reimplemented in Python, and random forests from scikit-learn, run with default parameters, were trained on data from the US cohort. Classifier performance on the Belgian cohort was summarized as median AUC with percentile confidence intervals calculated over 10,000 bootstrap iterations. In TCRdb, the immuneACCESS table is reduced to in-frame sequences with V and J assigned. These tables do not hold every clone; where another copy was compared, an unresolved V gene accounts for under half, and the others remain unexplained. V, J and clone size derive from that table, while D and trimming were established from the DNA sequence. The sample yields under 50,000 clones; around 80% were counted once. The ten largest clones capture less than 5.5% of the sample.

The sample is drawn from a study of memory CD4+ T cells and cytomegalovirus serostatus (dated by TCRdb to between 2018 and 2021). About the study as a whole: The cohort included approximately 35 healthy adults from Belgium, of whom 9 were CMV seropositive and some 24 were CMV seronegative. To replicate a published TCR-based CMV serostatus classifier, the study sequenced CD4+ memory TCRbeta repertoires from a Belgian cohort whose cytomegalovirus serostatus was known. Broader findings and caveats from the paper: Only CD4+CD45RO+ memory cells were sequenced, in contrast to the original study, in which naive and memory CD4+ and CD8+ populations were covered. Of 164 previously reported CMV-associated TCRbeta sequences, 60 to 85 appeared in the CD4+ memory repertoires, each in one to five individuals. For CMV serostatus prediction, a median bootstrapped AUC of 0.95 was reached with the original framework, and a median bootstrapped AUC of roughly 0.89 was reached with a US-trained random forest. A median bootstrapped AUC of almost 0.96 with a 95% CI of 0.76-1.00 was achieved on the Belgian cohort by the original-framework classifier. Results were interpreted as suggesting that the CMV-associated TCR signature is largely present in the CD4+ memory repertoire.

This sequence was found in an adult in good health and CMV-seropositive. The sample comprised memory CD4+ T cells from blood. This receptor chain uses TRBV19 and TRBJ2-7, with TRBD2 as a weak D call on 5 bases. The DNA is TGTGCCAGTAGTATATCACGGGATAGCTCCTACGAGCAGTACTTC. Its translation is CASSISRDSSYEQYF.